This T cell receptor beta chain was obtained from a study of naive CD8 T cells in extremely preterm neonates. The method was immunoSEQ multiplex PCR; TCRdb's version includes in-frame clones alone and lacks a portion of them. The repertoire holds 7,000 to 7,500 clones, with 95% to 98% as singletons. The germline gives CDR1 GTSNPN, CDR2 SVGIG (reference sequence). V dropped 3 bases and J dropped 6 bases, with 11 bases sitting between them. This CDR3 is 12 amino acids long. The chain links TRBV30 to TRBJ1-1; D remains unclear. This receptor was identified in a human donor in good health. Sequencing was performed on naive CD8+ T cells from blood. The CDR3 region has the DNA TGTGCCTGGAGCGGGGTCTTGTCTGAAGCTTTCTTT. Amino acid sequence: CAWSGVLSEAFF.